The source of this TCR beta chain is a study of shared clonotypes between healthy human individuals. The study, taken as a whole, reports: A few donors shared approximately 5% of their naive CD4 clonotypes.

From germline, CDR1 is SGHNT and CDR2 YYREEE (reference sequence). The CDR3 contains 16 residues. The V end was cut by 0 bases, the J end by 0 bases, with 12 bases between. Donors comprised only Caucasian adults living in Nashville, Tennessee. Turning to this clone: Its antigen is not identified.

Here immunoSEQ multiplex PCR was the method, and the copy in TCRdb shows in-frame clones only, minus some. The sample lists approximately 2.4 million clones; around 95% were seen once. This chain joins TRBV5-4 and TRBJ1-1; D gene ambiguous. This clonotype was sampled from a man between 18 and 35 years old in good health. The sample comprised naive CD4+ T cells sorted from blood. The subset denotes: CD45RA+ positively selected. CDR3 sequence (DNA): TGTGCCAGCAGCTTGGCCCCAAGGTCAATGAACACTGAAGCTTTCTTT. The encoded protein is CASSLAPRSMNTEAFF.